One T cell receptor beta chain is described in this entry. Its antigen is undetermined. Broader study findings: The larger cohort examined one V-J beta rearrangement, not whole repertoires.

V lost 5 bases and J 0 bases, leaving 20 bases between the germline ends. Germline V gene lookup returns CDR1 SEHNR and CDR2 FQNEAQ (reference sequence). The CDR3 covers 18 residues. Naive CD4+ T cells were purified with Tregs depleted by CD25. Constant-region reverse primers amplified full-length variable regions, followed by semi-nested Nested Universal Primer A PCR. TCRdb called the 5' RACE reads again in MiXCR, with one record for every CDR3 protein. Of 25,000 to 40,000 distinct CDR3 sequences in the sample, approximately 24% were seen once. The clonotype originates from a female donor with breast cancer. The chain employs TRBV7-9 and TRBJ2-4, with D perhaps assigned TRBD1 or TRBD2 (5 bases each). Sequencing was done on a sample of naive CD4+ T cells sorted from a lymph node. Subset described: naive CD4+ T cells, CD4+CD45RA+CD25-. CDR3 sequence reads: CASSAPSGTQLAKNIQYF. The CDR3 DNA reads as TGTGCCAGCAGCGCGCCCTCCGGGACGCAGCTAGCCAAAAACATTCAGTACTTC.